The 5 T cell receptor beta chains given below trace back to one sample, sequenced in a study of blood T cell repertoires in COVID-19. The protocol was immunoSEQ multiplex PCR, while the TCRdb copy is restricted to in-frame clones and leaves out a portion. This table holds 25,000 to 30,000 clones, about four fifths found once. Material: peripheral blood. These receptors originate from a woman aged 80 or older with acute or convalescent COVID-19.

CDR3 sequence (DNA): TGTGCCAGTACGGAGCACAATGAGCAGTTCTTC. The encoded protein is CASTEHNEQFF. The chain carries TRBV19 and TRBJ2-1; no clear D gene. The CDR3 extends over 11 amino acids. V was shortened by 7 bases and J by 5 bases, with 6 bases between the two germline ends. Germline V gives CDR1 LNHDA, CDR2 SQIVND (reference sequence). Together with reference TRBV19 and TRBJ2-1, the CDR3 gives the full variable domain: DGGITQSPKYLFRKEGQNVTLSCEQNLNHDAMYWYRQDPGQGLRLIYYSQIVNDFQKGDIAEGYSVSREKKESFPLTVTSAQKNPTAFYLCASTEHNEQFFGPGTRLTVL.

The rearrangement joins TRBV19 to TRBJ2-7; possibly TRBD2 for D (5 bases). Trimming removed 6 bases at V and 0 bases at J, with 9 bases between. This CDR3 comprises 13 residues. In germline, CDR1 is LNHDA, CDR2 SQIVND (reference sequence). As DNA, the CDR3 is TGTGCCAGTAGCCTTCGGGGCTCCTACGAGCAGTACTTC. It codes for CASSLRGSYEQYF.

Here the CDR3 DNA reads TGTGCCAGCAGCTTAGGGCGGGGGGGCTACAATGAGCAGTTCTTC. Its translation: CASSLGRGGYNEQFF. The V call is TRBV11-3, the J call TRBJ2-1; 9 nucleotides line up with TRBD2. The CDR3 has 15 amino acids. Germline V gene sequence: CDR1 SGHNT, CDR2 YENEEA. The V gene end was trimmed by 1 base and the J gene end by 3 bases; junction bases not matched to a gene: 1.

This clone has a single count. The CDR3 loop is CASEIGGIKSIQYF. The CDR3 DNA is TGTGCCAGCGAAATCGGGGGGATAAAGAGCATTCAGTACTTC. V and J are TRBV28 and TRBJ2-4, with 7 bases matching TRBD2. Unmatched junction bases numbered 13, after V lost 8 bases and J lost 9 bases. CDR1 MDHEN and CDR2 SYDVKM come from the germline V gene. This CDR3 has 14 residues.

This sequence joins TRBV27 and TRBJ2-2; 14 bases line up with TRBD2. Germline CDR1 and CDR2: MNHEY and SMNVEV (reference sequence). There are 17 residues in the CDR3. After removal of 5 bases from V and 2 bases from J, the junction contained 4 bases not matched to a gene. CDR3 protein: CASSRLAGGQNTGELFF. Here the CDR3 DNA reads TGTGCCAGCAGTCGACTAGCGGGGGGGCAAAACACCGGGGAGCTGTTTTTT.